Listed below are T cell receptor beta chains from one sample, sequenced in a study of T cell responses to AZD1222 COVID-19 vaccine. This table comes from immunoSEQ multiplex PCR, and its TCRdb copy is limited to in-frame clones, with some not included. The repertoire holds about 140,000 clones, with more than 85% as singletons. The sample consisted of peripheral blood, taken on day 0 of AZD1222 vaccination. The receptors stem from an adult in good health. CDR3s include the opening cysteine and the closing phenylalanine or tryptophan. D genes are given only for firm matches. Not every row has a clone size; where given, it reads once, few, many or a size class.

.	.	TRBV6-6	TRBJ2-6	CASSSGQPQWANVLTF	TGTGCCAGCAGTTCAGGACAGCCCCAATGGGCCAACGTCCTGACTTTC
.	TRBD1	TRBV5-1	TRBJ2-7	CASSRRTGGSQYEQYF	TGCGCCAGCAGCCGGCGGACAGGGGGGTCCCAATACGAGCAGTACTTC
.	TRBD1	TRBV28	TRBJ1-1	CASIKGTGRTEAFF	TGTGCCAGCATCAAAGGGACAGGCCGGACTGAAGCTTTCTTT
.	TRBD2	TRBV5-6	TRBJ2-1	CASSSGGELEQFF	TGTGCCAGCAGCTCGGGGGGAGAACTCGAGCAGTTCTTC
.	.	TRBV10-3	TRBJ1-1	CAISARDISWNTEAFF	TGTGCCATCAGTGCTAGGGACATTAGTTGGAACACTGAAGCTTTCTTT
.	.	TRBV5-1	TRBJ1-4	CASSLNLATNEKLFF	TGCGCCAGCAGCTTAAACCTTGCAACTAATGAAAAACTGTTTTTT
.	.	TRBV18	TRBJ2-5	CASSPVSRRETQYF	TGTGCCAGCTCACCAGTCAGCAGAAGGGAGACCCAGTACTTC
.	TRBD1	TRBV5-6	TRBJ2-7	CASSFPGQGSYEQYF	TGTGCCAGCAGCTTCCCGGGACAGGGAAGCTACGAGCAGTACTTC
.	TRBD1	TRBV5-5	TRBJ1-2	CASSLYRQGDGYTF	TGTGCCAGCAGCTTGTACCGACAGGGTGATGGCTACACCTTC
.	.	TRBV3-1/TRBV3-2	TRBJ2-7	CASSTRYGPCVTYEQYF	TGTGCCAGCAGCACAAGATACGGCCCCTGTGTCACCTACGAGCAGTACTTC
.	.	TRBV28	TRBJ1-5	CASSLSGQPQHF	TGTGCCAGCAGTTTATCCGGGCAGCCCCAGCATTTT
few	.	TRBV12-5	TRBJ1-5	CASGTGHSNQPQHF	TGTGCTAGTGGGACTGGACATTCCAATCAGCCCCAGCATTTT
.	TRBD2	TRBV3-1/TRBV3-2	TRBJ2-2	CASSHGLAGSGELFF	TGTGCCAGCAGCCATGGCCTAGCGGGATCCGGGGAGCTGTTTTTT
.	.	TRBV27	TRBJ1-5	CASSAREGNQPQHF	TGTGCCAGCAGTGCAAGGGAGGGCAATCAGCCCCAGCATTTT
once	.	TRBV6-6	TRBJ2-1	CASSYLSNEQFF	TGTGCCAGCAGTTACTTGAGCAATGAGCAGTTCTTC
.	.	TRBV3-1/TRBV3-2	TRBJ2-1	CASSQGGDPRGVFYNEQFF	TGTGCCAGCAGCCAAGGAGGTGACCCCCGAGGGGTCTTTTACAATGAGCAGTTCTTC
.	.	TRBV3-1/TRBV3-2	TRBJ1-2	CASSQGISRQNGYTF	TGTGCCAGCAGCCAAGGGATATCCCGACAGAATGGCTACACCTTC
.	TRBD1	TRBV6-4	TRBJ2-3	CASSEGTGEDTQYF	TGTGCCAGCAGTGAAGGGACAGGGGAGGATACGCAGTATTTT
.	TRBD2	TRBV5-1	TRBJ2-7	CASSPGTSGRGFYEQYF	TGCGCCAGCAGCCCGGGGACTAGCGGGAGAGGGTTCTACGAGCAGTACTTC
.	.	TRBV19	TRBJ2-6	CASSRFSGANVLTF	TGTGCCAGTAGCCGATTCTCTGGGGCCAACGTTCTGACTTTC
.	.	TRBV7-6	TRBJ2-1	CASSLQGDYNEQFF	TGTGCCAGCAGCTTGCAGGGTGACTACAATGAGCAGTTCTTC
.	.	TRBV6-5	TRBJ1-2	CASTLGQSHGYTF	TGTGCCAGCACCCTCGGACAGAGTCATGGCTACACCTTC
.	TRBD2	TRBV11-3	TRBJ2-2	CASSPASGRAAGELFF	TGTGCCAGCAGCCCCGCTAGCGGGAGGGCCGCCGGGGAGCTGTTTTTT
.	TRBD2	TRBV3-1/TRBV3-2	TRBJ2-7	CASSLGLAEVLQYF	TGTGCCAGCAGCCTCGGACTAGCGGAGGTGTTGCAGTACTTC
.	.	TRBV11-1	TRBJ2-7	CASSLFPDSFSEQYF	TGTGCCAGCAGCTTATTTCCGGACAGCTTCAGCGAGCAGTACTTC
.	.	TRBV4-2	TRBJ1-5	CASSQGTTSNQPQHF	TGTGCCAGCAGCCAAGGGACAACCAGCAATCAGCCCCAGCATTTT
.	TRBD2	TRBV4-2	TRBJ2-3	CASSLGTSGFDTQYF	TGTGCCAGCAGCCTCGGGACTAGCGGGTTCGATACGCAGTATTTT
.	.	TRBV2	TRBJ1-6	CASAGPLGSSPLHF	TGTGCCAGCGCCGGACCCCTTGGGAGTTCACCCCTCCACTTT
.	.	TRBV5-1	TRBJ2-3	CASSLYRPTDTQYF	TGCGCCAGCAGCTTGTACAGACCCACAGATACGCAGTATTTT
few	.	TRBV6-1	TRBJ1-6	CASSEWEGASSPLHF	TGTGCCAGCAGTGAATGGGAGGGCGCGAGTTCACCCCTCCACTTT
.	TRBD1	TRBV28	TRBJ1-4	CASVGQGALNEKLFF	TGTGCCAGTGTGGGACAGGGGGCGCTGAATGAAAAACTGTTTTTT
.	.	TRBV5-4	TRBJ2-7	CASSLRSGNNEQYF	TGTGCCAGCAGCTTGAGGTCAGGGAACAACGAGCAGTACTTC
.	.	TRBV6-6	TRBJ2-7	CASSTDRANEQYF	TGTGCCAGCAGTACAGATCGCGCCAACGAGCAGTACTTC
.	TRBD1	TRBV30	TRBJ1-4	CAWSPGGSEKLFF	TGTGCCTGGAGCCCAGGGGGGAGCGAAAAACTGTTTTTT
.	TRBD1	TRBV20-1	TRBJ1-5	CSASLTGGNQPQHF	TGCAGTGCTAGTTTGACAGGGGGAAATCAGCCCCAGCATTTT
.	.	TRBV5-5	TRBJ1-1	CASSLRSTEAFF	TGTGCCAGCAGCTTGCGAAGTACTGAAGCTTTCTTT
.	.	TRBV19	TRBJ1-3	CASVTGHSGNTIYF	TGTGCCAGTGTTACAGGCCACAGTGGAAACACCATATATTTT
.	.	TRBV5-4	TRBJ2-5	CASSRDRETQYF	TGTGCCAGCAGCCGGGACCGGGAGACCCAGTACTTC
.	.	TRBV6-5	TRBJ1-2	CASRSPGLEGYTF	TGTGCCAGCAGATCTCCAGGGTTAGAGGGCTACACCTTC
.	.	TRBV14	TRBJ1-1	CASSHAAEAFF	TGTGCCAGCAGCCATGCGGCCGAAGCTTTCTTT
.	.	TRBV27	TRBJ2-7	CASSLKTKGYEQYF	TGTGCCAGCAGTTTAAAGACTAAGGGCTACGAGCAGTACTTC
.	.	TRBV12-1	TRBJ2-7	CASSFNIAGVYEQYF	TGTGCCAGCAGCTTCAATATAGCGGGGGTTTACGAGCAGTACTTC
.	.	TRBV5-1	TRBJ1-2	CASSSQGLIGYTF	TGCGCCAGCAGCTCGCAGGGTCTCATTGGCTACACCTTC
.	.	TRBV5-6	TRBJ2-7	CASSWGVVYEQYF	TGTGCCAGCAGCTGGGGGGTAGTTTACGAGCAGTACTTC
.	TRBD2	TRBV27	TRBJ2-7	CASGPLAGPYEQYF	TGTGCCAGTGGGCCGTTAGCGGGGCCCTACGAGCAGTACTTC
.	.	TRBV12-3/TRBV12-4	TRBJ1-3	CASSFSGGNTIYF	TGTGCCAGCAGTTTTTCCGGGGGGAACACCATATATTTT
once	TRBD1	TRBV5-4	TRBJ1-6	CASSNRTGYNSPLHF	TGTGCCAGCAGCAACAGGACAGGCTATAATTCACCCCTCCACTTT
.	.	TRBV21-1	TRBJ2-7	CASRGQGSHEQYF	TGTGCCAGCAGGGGACAGGGAAGCCACGAGCAGTACTTC